This note documents a single T cell receptor beta chain sequence. Original processing notes: Cell counts per sample came from amplifying reference gene primers. Method: immunoSEQ multiplex PCR; TCRdb's copy keeps in-frame clones and lacks some. Clonal size and the V and J genes are those of that table, whereas D and trimming came from the DNA. The top ten hold 2% to 2.5% of the sample, which has approximately 200,000 clones, 89% seen once. The data were obtained in a study of blood T cell repertoires in COVID-19. Participants were aged roughly 18 to 89 years from approximately 25 US areas. Participant-reported clinical history was the basis for cohort assignment. Sample: PBMCs or T cells enriched from blood (not recorded which). This receptor was obtained from a woman aged 40 to 55 with acute COVID-19.

The CDR3 DNA reads TGTGCCAGCAGTTTAACCTCTAGCGGGACCGACAATGAGCAGTTCTTC. Its protein is CASSLTSSGTDNEQFF. V is TRBV27 and J is TRBJ2-1, with 9 bases lining up with TRBD2. CDR3 size: 16 residues. Germline assignment: CDR1 MNHEY and CDR2 SMNVEV (reference sequence). With 2 bases clipped from V and 5 bases from J, the junction kept 7 bases outside the gene matches.